The 26 T cell receptor beta chains below were found in one sample sequenced in a study of blood T cell repertoires in COVID-19. Clones were read by immunoSEQ multiplex PCR, and TCRdb kept only the in-frame ones, dropping some. This sample has roughly 280,000 clones; 75% to 90% occur once, and the top ten carry about 4%. Specimen: PBMCs or T cells enriched from blood (not recorded which). All receptors derive from a woman aged 25 to 39 with acute COVID-19.

The chain combines TRBV28 with TRBJ2-7; 7 bases line up with TRBD2. V lost 6 bases to trimming and J lost 2 bases; unmatched junction nucleotides: 7. The V gene's germline CDR1 is MDHEN and CDR2 SYDVKM. The CDR3 is 14 amino acids. This CDR3 is CASRQPAGTYEQYF. CDR3 nucleotide sequence: TGTGCCAGCAGGCAACCAGCGGGGACCTACGAGCAGTACTTC. Together with reference TRBV28 and TRBJ2-7, the CDR3 gives the full variable domain: DVKVTQSSRYLVKRTGEKVFLECVQDMDHENMFWYRQDPGLGLRLIYFSYDVKMKEKGDIPEGYSVSREKKERFSLILESASTNQTSMYLCASRQPAGTYEQYFGPGTRLTVT.

The rearrangement links TRBV24-1 to TRBJ2-7; 8 bases fit TRBD1. Germline CDR1 KGHDR, CDR2 SFDVKD. The length of the CDR3 is 15 residues. V lost 3 bases, J lost 4 bases, and 7 bases stayed unmatched. CDR3 coding DNA: TGTGCCACCAGTGATGCGGGGACAGGTAGATACGAGCAGTACTTC. It yields the protein CATSDAGTGRYEQYF.

The chain is built from TRBV4-2 and TRBJ2-1; D is possibly TRBD2 (6 bases). Germline CDR1 is LGHNA and CDR2 is YNFKEQ. There are 18 residues in the CDR3. V was pared by 0 bases and J by 6 bases, with 21 bases between. The CDR3 protein is CASSQDRDGGTVFNEQFF. The CDR3 coding sequence is TGTGCCAGCAGCCAAGACAGGGACGGCGGGACCGTCTTCAATGAGCAGTTCTTC.

As concerns this clone: The sample has other DNA sequences that encode this CDR3 too. The genes are TRBV27 and TRBJ2-1, with D hard to call. Trimming took 5 bases from V and 3 from J, leaving 5 bases between them. Germline CDR1 reads MNHEY; CDR2 reads SMNVEV (reference sequence). The CDR3 consists of 12 residues. CDR3 nucleotides: TGTGCCAGCAGTCCAAACTACAATGAGCAGTTCTTC. This codes for CASSPNYNEQFF.

V usage is TRBV18 and J usage is TRBJ2-2, with 7 bases that match TRBD1. The trim removed 6 bases at V and 5 bases at J, leaving 6 bases unmatched. CDR1 is KGHSH, CDR2 LQKENI, per germline. The CDR3 contains 14 residues. The chain's CDR3 is CASSPGTETGELFF. CDR3 sequence (DNA): TGTGCCAGCTCTCCCGGGACAGAGACCGGGGAGCTGTTTTTT.

The rearrangement links TRBV7-2 to TRBJ2-3, with 8 bases fitting TRBD2. This CDR3 contains 19 residues. Losses at the gene ends were 5 bases for V and 4 bases for J; bases not matched to a gene: 20. Germline V gene lookup returns CDR1 SGHTA and CDR2 FQGNSA. The CDR3 bases are TGTGCCAGCAGCCCGATATTCTCGAGAGCGGGGGTAGACGCAGATACGCAGTATTTT. It encodes CASSPIFSRAGVDADTQYF.

The gene calls are TRBV6-1 and TRBJ1-1; D remains ambiguous. The CDR3 has 12 amino acids. The V gene's germline CDR1 is MNHNS and CDR2 SASEGT. Trimming removed 2 bases from V and 6 bases from J, with 7 bases in between. The CDR3 spells CASSESKPEAFF. The CDR3, as DNA: TGTGCCAGCAGTGAATCTAAGCCTGAAGCTTTCTTT.

V is TRBV28 and J is TRBJ2-1, with D tentatively TRBD1 (5 bases). V dropped 3 bases and J dropped 9 bases, with 12 bases sitting between them. The CDR3 length is 13 residues. Germline CDR1 and CDR2: MDHEN and SYDVKM. The DNA of the CDR3 is TGTGCCAGCAGTTTGCCGACTGGGGCTGAGCAGTTCTTC. This codes for CASSLPTGAEQFF.

The rearrangement links TRBV3-1 (or the pseudogene TRBV3-2) to TRBJ2-7; 8 nucleotides agree with TRBD1. The CDR3 extends over 17 amino acids. V gave up 0 bases and J gave up 5 bases; unmatched junction bases: 12. Germline V gene sequence: CDR1 LGHDT, CDR2 YNNKEL (reference sequence). The CDR3 DNA is TGTGCCAGCAGCCAAGAGAGATGGAGGACAGGGATCCACGAGCAGTACTTC. It codes for CASSQERWRTGIHEQYF.

This clone was seen more than once but under ten times. V usage is TRBV19 and J usage is TRBJ2-1, with 13 bases aligning to TRBD2. Germline CDR1 LNHDA, CDR2 SQIVND (reference sequence). The CDR3 extends over 17 amino acids. With 6 bases clipped from V and 5 bases from J, the junction kept 10 bases outside the gene matches. CDR3 DNA: TGTGCCAGTAGCTTTACCCTCGGACTAGCGGGAGACAATGAGCAGTTCTTC. Amino acids: CASSFTLGLAGDNEQFF.

The chain carries TRBV27 and TRBJ2-1, with 13 bases lining up with TRBD2. The V and J ends lost 5 bases and 0 bases, in that order; junction bases with no gene match: 16. Germline lookup yields CDR1 MNHEY and CDR2 SMNVEV (reference sequence). The CDR3 consists of 21 residues. In nucleotides, the CDR3 is TGTGCCAGCAGTGGAGGGAGACCGGGACTAGCGGGACCGAGCTCCTACAATGAGCAGTTCTTC. This codes for CASSGGRPGLAGPSSYNEQFF.

The chain couples TRBV5-1 to TRBJ2-3; TRBD2 agrees at 13 bases. The CDR3 sequence is 18 residues long. The V and J ends lost 3 bases and 4 bases, in that order; junction bases with no gene match: 11. In germline, CDR1 is SGHRS, CDR2 YFSETQ. The CDR3 DNA follows: TGCGCCAGCAGCTACCAGGGACTAGCGGGATTGGTCGCAGATACGCAGTATTTT. As protein: CASSYQGLAGLVADTQYF.

The chain couples TRBV24-1 to TRBJ1-1; D is undetermined. Trimming took off 6 bases at V and 2 bases at J, with 6 bases between the two ends. This CDR3 is 12 amino acids long. Per the germline V gene, CDR1 is KGHDR and CDR2 is SFDVKD. CDR3 sequence (DNA): TGTGCCACCAGTCCGGGTAACACTGAAGCTTTCTTT. Its protein product is CATSPGNTEAFF.

J is TRBJ2-1 and V is TRBV6-2 or TRBV6-3; 10 bases are a match to TRBD2. CDR3 size: 17 residues. Germline V gives CDR1 MNHEY, CDR2 SVGEGT. The J segment lost 1 base and the V segment lost 5 bases, leaving 8 bases of the junction unmatched. Here the CDR3 DNA reads TGTGCCAGCAGTAGAGGGACTAGCGATTGGTCCTACAATGAGCAGTTCTTC. Its protein product is CASSRGTSDWSYNEQFF.

The chain is built from TRBV29-1 and TRBJ2-6; unclear D gene. V was clipped by 5 bases and J by 0 bases, with 5 bases between them. Per the germline V gene, CDR1 is SQVTM and CDR2 is ANQGSEA. The CDR3 has 13 residues. In nucleotides, the CDR3 is TGCAGCGTTTTTATCTCTGGGGCCAACGTCCTGACTTTC. Protein: CSVFISGANVLTF.

This chain uses TRBV9 with TRBJ1-2, with 8 bases aligning to TRBD1. With V trimmed by 2 bases and J by 5 bases, 5 bases remained unmatched. This CDR3 has 14 amino acids. CDR1 and CDR2 from the germline V gene are SGDLS and YYNGEE. The CDR3 DNA reads as TGTGCCAGCAGCGTGGACAGGGCGAATTATGGCTACACCTTC. It translates to CASSVDRANYGYTF.

The chain is built from TRBV7-7 and TRBJ1-3, with 7 bases lining up with TRBD1. With V trimmed by 5 bases and J by 0 bases, 7 bases remained unmatched. This CDR3 comprises 16 residues. Germline CDR1 SSHAT, CDR2 FNYEAQ (reference sequence). CDR3 sequence (DNA): TGTGCCAGCAGCCCCGGACAGGCAAGCTCTGGAAACACCATATATTTT. It yields the protein CASSPGQASSGNTIYF.

The chain is built from TRBV20-1 and TRBJ2-5; 12 positions match TRBD2. CDR3 size: 15 residues. In germline, CDR1 is DFQATT, CDR2 SNEGSKA (reference sequence). V shed 3 bases, J shed 4 bases, and the junction held 6 bases outside the gene matches. The CDR3 here is CSASPTSGSRETQYF. The CDR3 DNA sequence: TGCAGTGCTAGTCCGACTAGCGGGAGTAGAGAGACCCAGTACTTC.

The chain joins TRBV4-1 to TRBJ2-7; 10 nucleotides match TRBD1. The CDR3 consists of 14 residues. V trimming: 4 bases; J trimming: 3 bases; junction bases outside the gene matches: 3. Germline CDR1 and CDR2: MGHRA and YSYEKL. The CDR3 bases are TGCGCCAGCAGCCTAGGACAGGGGGACTACGAGCAGTACTTC. Translation gives CASSLGQGDYEQYF.

This chain uses TRBV27 with TRBJ2-2; TRBD1 matches at 7 bases. The CDR3 loop spans 16 amino acids. From germline, CDR1 is MNHEY and CDR2 SMNVEV (reference sequence). Trimming cost V 5 bases and J 5 bases; bases outside gene matches: 11. CDR3 coding DNA: TGTGCCAGCAGTCCTGACAGGGCCCCGGGTACCGGGGAGCTGTTTTTT. Amino acid sequence: CASSPDRAPGTGELFF.

This clone has a single count. CDR3 in DNA: TGTGCCAGCAGCCAAGGGACAGGGCTTAGCAATCAGCCCCAGCATTTT. It is translated as CASSQGTGLSNQPQHF. The rearrangement uses TRBV27 and TRBJ1-5, with 9 positions matching TRBD1. Germline-derived CDR1 and CDR2 are MNHEY and SMNVEV (reference sequence). The CDR3 sequence is 16 residues long. V gave up 6 bases and J gave up 0 bases; unmatched junction bases: 6.

This clone showed up just once. V and J are TRBV28 and TRBJ1-6; tentative D call: TRBD1 (6 bases). The CDR3 spans 11 residues. The V end lost 6 bases, the J end lost 13 bases, and 10 bases lay between the germline ends. The V gene's germline CDR1 is MDHEN and CDR2 SYDVKM. The CDR3 region is CASRDTGPLHF. The CDR3 DNA is TGTGCCAGCAGGGATACAGGGCCCCTCCACTTT.

CDR3 loop: CSVEVAGTGVSYGYTF. The CDR3 DNA follows: TGCAGCGTTGAGGTCGCGGGGACAGGGGTTAGCTATGGCTACACCTTC. The chain joins TRBV29-1 to TRBJ1-2, with 10 bases matching TRBD1. Germline lookup yields CDR1 SQVTM and CDR2 ANQGSEA. This CDR3 has 16 residues. Trimming cost V 3 bases and J 4 bases; bases outside gene matches: 11.

V is TRBV9 and J is TRBJ2-7; possibly TRBD2 for D (6 bases). Germline CDR1 reads SGDLS; CDR2 reads YYNGEE. The CDR3 length is 14 residues. With 9 bases removed from V and 0 bases from J, the gap between germline ends came to 16 bases. DNA for the CDR3: TGTGCCACCTCCCCGGGGACTTTCTCCTACGAGCAGTACTTC. Encoded protein: CATSPGTFSYEQYF.

This sequence joins TRBV6-5 and TRBJ1-1; no definite D call. V was shortened by 5 bases and J by 0 bases, with 13 bases between the two germline ends. CDR3 size: 15 residues. CDR1 is MNHEY and CDR2 is SVGAGI in the germline V gene. The CDR3 protein is CASSPTSGVNTEAFF. The CDR3 DNA follows: TGTGCCAGCAGTCCAACATCGGGAGTGAACACTGAAGCTTTCTTT.

In this sample, this clone turned up a few times. The chain uses TRBV7-9 and TRBJ2-7, with 7 bases lining up with TRBD2. V gave up 1 base and J gave up 6 bases; unmatched junction bases: 9. CDR1 is SEHNR and CDR2 is FQNEAQ in the germline V gene (reference sequence). This CDR3 region has 15 residues. The CDR3 DNA is TGTGCCAGCAGCTTAGTTGCGGGAGCAGTTTCCGAGCAGTACTTC. It is translated as CASSLVAGAVSEQYF.